This TCR beta chain is drawn from a study of breast tumors, draining lymph nodes, adjacent tissues (dated by TCRdb to 2016 to 2017). As for the study more broadly: The study compared TCR beta repertoires across tumor, adjacent nontumor tissue and axillary lymph nodes from breast cancer patients. In human breast cancer, the study set out to evaluate how tumor, surrounding tissue and draining lymph node repertoires relate to one another and whether T cells may move between these sites.

General findings and caveats noted by the study authors: Tumors showed preferential V and J gene usage, and their T-cell repertoire diversity fell below that of lymph nodes yet above that of nontumor tissue. The conclusion that tumor T cells originate in lymph nodes was presented as consistent with a hypothesis rather than as directly demonstrated. The data were judged consistent with most tumor T cells deriving from the lymph node and then expanding within tumor tissue. In luminal-like breast cancer, tumor and nontumor tissue repertoires resembled each other significantly more than in basal-like breast cancer.

Instrument used: Illumina HiSeq 2000. Multiplex PCR amplification was used to build the TCR beta chain libraries. High-throughput sequencing was used to analyze the amplified TCR beta chain products. TCRdb took the public reads, trimmed them with fastp at Q25, ran MiXCR for clone calling and kept in-frame beta chains. Each entry merges the rows of one CDR3 protein and shows their most common DNA and genes. The sample includes tens of thousands of distinct CDR3 sequences, with less than 60% observed a single time. The leading ten clones occupy around a fifth of the sample. CDR3 length: 14 amino acids, cysteine to phenylalanine. The only DNA kept is the CDR3, 42 bases in frame from the first base. The V and J ends are trimmed by 0 bases and 7 bases, leaving 12 bases between them. Reading the germline V gene gives CDR1 ENHRY and CDR2 SYGVKD. There are many counts of this clonotype. Its antigen target is currently unknown. No per-base quality is available; no much larger clone lies one base away.

This TCR was sampled from a female donor with breast cancer. Some clones in this sample may be carry-over from other donors' samples. Here the chain combines TRBV10-3 and TRBJ1-2, and the D gene may be TRBD1, 6 bases matching. The source material was breast tumor tissue. The DNA is as follows: TGTGCCATCAGTGAGTCGTGGGGGGCGAGTGGCTACACCTTC. This yields the protein CAISESWGASGYTF.